This T cell receptor (beta chain) emerged from a study of blood T cells in healthy people across ages (dated by TCRdb to 2013 to 2016). Notes on the research overall: Template switching captured roughly one uniquely barcoded TCR beta cDNA molecule per two T cells in model experiments. The study analyzed two additional independent replicas of 1 million unique cDNA reads from the same blood draw for two donors, one aged 18 to 29 and one aged 80 or older. Donors of different ages were randomly distributed across sequencing lanes to avoid experimental bias. Four age groups were formed from the donors: young (average about 17 years), middle-aged (just under 40), aged (more than 55) and long-lived (82). Age-related changes in TCR beta repertoire diversity were measured in the study by deep sequencing normalized with unique cDNA molecular identifiers. Beyond this particular receptor, the publication reports: Total diversity estimates from one million sequenced T cells were considered lower bounds and underestimates. A strong correlation was found between observed TCR beta diversity and the percentage of naive T cells measured by flow cytometry. Conclusive comparison of naive and antigen-experienced compartments was prevented by the profiling of bulk unsorted PBMCs. Observed TCR beta diversity per million T cells fell roughly linearly with age, and a significant reduction was already apparent by age about 38. The CMV infection status of donors was not known, potentially confounding age-related changes in expanded clonotypes. Compared with the aged group, the long-lived group had more naive CD4+ T cells, fewer expanded clones and increased TCR diversity, suggesting age selection.

Libraries came from 5' RACE. Sequenced on an Illumina HiSeq 2500. The second PCR ran for about 7 to 11 cycles and used a J-beta primer mix along with a sample-barcoded 5' primer. Each TCR beta cDNA molecule received a unique molecular identifier from a template-switch 5' adaptor carrying 12 random nucleotides. At least 2.5 million CDR3-containing paired-end reads were obtained from each sample. First-strand cDNA was synthesized from all RNA with the Mint cDNA synthesis kit, primed by a TRBC-specific oligonucleotide. Following uracil-DNA glycosylase treatment, all cDNA underwent a first 18-cycle PCR with the universal primers M1SS and BC2_uni_R. The authors' analysis ran thus. Each sample was normalized by randomly selecting 1 million high-quality reads, each carrying a distinct molecular identifier. Reads sharing molecular identifiers were discarded rather than binned into consensus sequences. MiTCR, with a Q25 quality threshold and the strictest error-elimination algorithm, was used for CDR3 identification, clonotype clustering and error correction. Lower-bound total TCR beta diversity was estimated with a nonparametric unseen species model using Euler transformation. TCRdb applied fastp at Q25 and MiXCR to the public reads, then kept only in-frame beta chains. Here each entry gathers all rows of one CDR3 protein and keeps the most common genes and DNA. None of the V and J calls come from the authors' own analysis; TCRdb made them. The sample has 1,500,000 or so distinct CDR3 sequences on record, 59% of them singletons. The top ten clones comprise 6.5% to 8.5% of the sample.

From its cysteine to its phenylalanine, the CDR3 spans 15 amino acids. CDR3 DNA only is kept here, 45 bases in frame from base 1. V drops 7 bases and J drops 1 base, leaving 19 bases in between. The germline V gene (reference sequence) sets CDR1 to DFQATT and CDR2 to SNEGSKA. About this clonotype itself: Its antigen specificity is not known. Base qualities were left out, and no much larger clone turns up one base away.

The donors were roughly 39 Caucasian individuals from Russia, aged 6 to 90 years, who were systemically healthy. Approximately 9 milliliters of peripheral blood were collected from each donor into EDTA-treated Vacutainer tubes. Ficoll-Paque density-gradient centrifugation was used to isolate PBMCs, with at least 6.5 million obtained per sample. Total RNA was extracted from PBMCs with Trizol reagent, with at least 6 micrograms obtained per sample. For every donor, flow cytometry on a PBMC aliquot measured the percentage of naive CD45RAhigh/CD27high T cells. The rearrangement combines TRBV20-1 with TRBJ1-2, with the D segment identity uncertain. The sample was blood. The receptor was derived from a man between 18 and 29 years old in good health. The base sequence is TGCAGTGGGCTATATTTGGCCGTTCGTAACTATGGCTACACCTTC. This sequence encodes CSGLYLAVRNYGYTF.